This T cell receptor beta chain originates from a study of T cell responses to AZD1222 COVID-19 vaccine. Study results and limitations: Mostly white British, mostly female donors; authors suggested clonal diversity may be underestimated.

About this clone: Its antigen remains unidentified.

This CDR3 contains 14 residues. V lost 1 base and J lost 1, with 5 bases in between. The germline V gene encodes CDR1 LNHDA and CDR2 SQIVND (reference sequence). Assay used: immunoSEQ multiplex PCR; TCRdb lists only in-frame clones, some missing. The table shows about 120,000 clones, with approximately 90% occurring only once. The sample consisted of peripheral blood, taken on day 0 of AZD1222 vaccination. The chain links TRBV19 to TRBJ1-5; D gene uncertain. The receptor comes from an adult in good health. The CDR3 DNA reads as TGTGCCAGTAGTATAGCGAGCAGCAATCAGCCCCAGCATTTT. Its translation is CASSIASSNQPQHF. The full variable domain, in which reference TRBV19 and TRBJ1-5 provide the parts outside the CDR3, is DGGITQSPKYLFRKEGQNVTLSCEQNLNHDAMYWYRQDPGQGLRLIYYSQIVNDFQKGDIAEGYSVSREKKESFPLTVTSAQKNPTAFYLCASSIASSNQPQHFGDGTRLSIL.